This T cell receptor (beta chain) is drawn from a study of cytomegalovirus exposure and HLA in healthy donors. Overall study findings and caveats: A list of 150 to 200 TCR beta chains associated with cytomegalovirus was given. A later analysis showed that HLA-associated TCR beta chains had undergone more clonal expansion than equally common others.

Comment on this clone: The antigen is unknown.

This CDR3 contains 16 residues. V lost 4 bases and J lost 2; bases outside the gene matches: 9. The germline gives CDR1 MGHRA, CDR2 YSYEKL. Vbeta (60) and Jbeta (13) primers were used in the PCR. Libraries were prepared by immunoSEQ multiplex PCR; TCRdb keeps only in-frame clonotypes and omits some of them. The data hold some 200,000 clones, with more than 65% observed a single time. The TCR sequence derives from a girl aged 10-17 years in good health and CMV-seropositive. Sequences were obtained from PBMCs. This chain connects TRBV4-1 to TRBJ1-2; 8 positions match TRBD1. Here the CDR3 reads CASSPDLGQENYGYTF. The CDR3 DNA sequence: TGCGCCAGCAGCCCAGACCTGGGACAGGAAAACTATGGCTACACCTTC.